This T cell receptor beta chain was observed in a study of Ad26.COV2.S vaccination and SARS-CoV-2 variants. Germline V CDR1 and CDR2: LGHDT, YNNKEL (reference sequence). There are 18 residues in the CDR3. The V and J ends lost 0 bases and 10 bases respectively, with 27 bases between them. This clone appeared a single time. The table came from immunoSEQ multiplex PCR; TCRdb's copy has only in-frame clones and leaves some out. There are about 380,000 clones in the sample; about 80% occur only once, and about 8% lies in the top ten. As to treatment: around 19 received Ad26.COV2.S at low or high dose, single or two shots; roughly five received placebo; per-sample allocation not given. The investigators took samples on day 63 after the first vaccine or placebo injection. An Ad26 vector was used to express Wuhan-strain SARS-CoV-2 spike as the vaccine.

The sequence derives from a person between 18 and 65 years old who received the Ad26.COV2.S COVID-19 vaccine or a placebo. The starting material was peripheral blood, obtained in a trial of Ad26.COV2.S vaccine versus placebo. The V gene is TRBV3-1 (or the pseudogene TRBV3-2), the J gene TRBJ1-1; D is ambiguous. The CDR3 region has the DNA TGTGCCAGCAGCCAAGATAGAGTTGTGTGGGCAGAGCTATCAGGAGCTTTCTTT. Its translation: CASSQDRVVWAELSGAFF.